This record concerns one TCR beta chain sequence. The sample belongs to a study of blood T cell repertoires in COVID-19. Authors' methods: How many nucleated cells were present was estimated from reference gene primer amplification. The method was immunoSEQ multiplex PCR; TCRdb's version includes in-frame clones alone and lacks a portion of them. That table furnishes V, J and clone size, whereas the DNA furnished D and trimming. The table records roughly 140,000 clones, around 81% of them present only once. Germline CDR1 reads SGHVS; CDR2 reads FNYEAQ. V was clipped by 1 base and J by 0 bases; unmatched bases: 6. This CDR3 is built from 17 residues.

The receptor's source is a human donor with acute or convalescent COVID-19. The donor label of this sample is uncertain. Sequenced sample: peripheral blood. The J gene is TRBJ2-1, the V gene TRBV7-6; TRBD1 matches 7 bases. In DNA form, the CDR3 reads TGTGCCAGCAGCTTAGGGTCCGGGACAGTCTCCTACAATGAGCAGTTCTTC. It specifies CASSLGSGTVSYNEQFF.